This T cell receptor beta chain was sequenced in a study of T cells in Graves' hyperthyroidism and ophthalmopathy. The germline V gene encodes CDR1 MNHEY and CDR2 SMNVEV (reference sequence). This CDR3 spans 15 amino acids. The V and J ends lost 3 bases and 4 bases respectively, with 15 bases between them. Reasons for excluding patients were uncontrolled infection, other autoimmune disease, pregnancy or lactation. The CDR3 regions of TCR beta were amplified from RNA transcripts. RT-PCR in the first round (using the HTBI primer set) targeted the TCR CDR3. From the multiplex PCR reads, TCRdb called clonotypes with MiXCR, one entry per CDR3 protein. The table lists around 340,000 distinct CDR3 sequences, 21% of them singletons. This clonotype was seen many times.

This sequence originates from a woman aged 45-60 years with Graves' hyperthyroidism. Specimen: blood. The chain uses TRBV27 and TRBJ1-2, with no clear D. CDR3 amino acids: CASSFSPLALYGYTF. The CDR3 bases are TGTGCCAGCAGTTTCTCCCCGCTTGCCCTCTATGGCTACACCTTC.